This entry concerns a single T cell receptor beta chain. Its binding antigen is unknown. No quality values exist for individual bases; no much larger clone is one base distant. Ficoll-Paque density gradient centrifugation was used to isolate PBMCs. These data are taken from a study of T-cell memory formation after mild COVID-19 (dated by TCRdb to about 2021). Background for the entire study: TCR sequence clusters from the two donors were largely donor specific. T-cell clones expanding and contracting after mild COVID-19 in a couple of donors were tracked by longitudinal TCRalpha and TCRbeta repertoire sequencing. The cohort comprised two young, previously healthy adult volunteers, one female and one male. Broad study findings and their caveats: Only a couple of mild cases were covered in the study, and larger cohorts including severe cases with pre-infection samples were considered necessary. Some responding clones were detected in pre-infection memory, suggesting pre-existing cross-reactive memory T cells joined the SARS-CoV-2 response. SARS-CoV-2 specificity of the second-wave clones peaking on day 37 was not confirmed. Balanced CD4/CD8 phenotypes were observed for clones contracting from day 15 to 85, whereas a bias towards CD4+ was observed for a second wave of clones expanding from day 15 to 37. Contracting CD4+ clones turned up mainly in the CM and EM memory subsets, whereas EMRA was where CD8+ clones were enriched.

The reads were generated on an Illumina NovaSeq 6000. cDNA libraries for TCRalpha and TCRbeta were prepared by 5'RACE using constant-segment primers, with sample barcodes and unique molecular identifiers added. RNA was extracted from every sample with Trizol reagent. Amplification of the libraries took two PCR steps, and the second step added a second sample barcode plus Illumina TruSeq adapters. Sequencing of libraries was performed on an Illumina NovaSeq with 2 x 150 bp paired-end reads. As for the original processing: The reads were demultiplexed and collapsed into UMI-guided consensus sequences using migec v1.2.7. Using mixcr v2.1.11, UMI consensuses were aligned to TRA and TRB V and J templates and then assembled into clonotypes. A clonotype was counted as expanded or contracted only when both edgeR and NoisET called the clonotype significant, with the noise models trained on biological replicates. For edgeR calls, a false discovery rate-adjusted p below 0.01 and a log2 fold-change threshold of 1 were applied. As an exploratory analysis of dynamics, PCA with hierarchical clustering was applied to max-normalized trajectories of the 1000 most abundant clonotypes. Each responding clone was given a CD4 or CD8 phenotype based on the CD4+ and CD8+ repertoires, which had been sequenced separately. TCRdb handled the public reads itself, with Q25 trimming in fastp and clone calling in MiXCR, and kept productive beta chains. Each entry merges the rows of one CDR3 protein and shows their most common DNA and genes. The V and J calls, along with clone size, are taken from TCRdb and not from the paper's own processing. The sample table shows approximately 580,000 distinct CDR3 sequences, and just over 20% are seen once. The top ten hold around 13% of the sample.

The CDR3, cysteine through phenylalanine, is 19 amino acids long. Of all the DNA, just the CDR3 is kept, 57 bases in frame from base 1. CDR1 is given as KGHDR and CDR2 as SFDVKD, both from the germline V gene. Germline trimming: 1 base from V, 4 bases from J; junction bases outside gene matches: 9. The sequenced material came from PBMCs or a T cell subset sorted from them (not recorded which). This chain is built from TRBV24-1 and TRBJ2-1, with 13 junctional bases fitting TRBD2. This clonotype was obtained from an adult woman who had mild COVID-19 (a few samples of this study predate the infection). The sample titles of this study are shuffled in the database, so cell type and time point are left out; the donor was told from shared clones. The CDR3 reads CATSDFGLAGDDLYNEQFF. The DNA reads as follows: TGTGCCACCAGTGATTTCGGACTAGCGGGGGACGATTTATACAATGAGCAGTTCTTC.